This T cell receptor beta chain emerged from a study of Ad26.COV2.S vaccination and SARS-CoV-2 variants (dated by TCRdb to about 2021). Regarding the research as a whole: TCRbeta repertoire sequencing served as the tool for gauging how specific and how broad the SARS-CoV-2-reactive T cell receptors were following Ad26.COV2.S vaccination. The TCR-sequenced set comprised about 30 samples: approximately 19 Ad26.COV2.S vaccine recipients, 5 placebo recipients and 8 SARS-CoV-2 convalescent individuals.

In the case of this clone: Its antigen is not yet known. The sample holds no much larger clone one base away, and base qualities are not on file.

TCRbeta CDR3 regions were sequenced with the immunoSEQ Assay. After extraction, genomic DNA underwent amplification by bias-controlled multiplex PCR, followed by high-throughput sequencing. The study's processing was this. To quantify the absolute abundance of each unique TCRbeta CDR3 region, sequences were collapsed and filtered. T cell fraction was estimated by normalizing TCRbeta template counts to usable DNA, with usable DNA measured through amplification of reference genes found in all nucleated cells. Repertoire TCRs were annotated as SARS-CoV-2-specific when V gene, CDR3 amino acid sequence and J gene were exactly matched to a known reactive TCR set. The reference SARS-CoV-2 TCR set was obtained from MIRA and was filtered for enrichment in COVID-19-positive ImmuneCODE repertoires, whereby public or cross-reactive TCRs were removed. Based on the MIRA antigens, annotated TCRs were further analysed at the level of specific ORF or position within ORF. Depth was the summed frequency of annotated unique rearrangements, while breadth was defined as annotated unique rearrangements over total unique productive rearrangements. Two-sided Wilcoxon rank-sum tests were applied when comparing TCR breadth between groups. Here the immuneACCESS table is served through TCRdb, limited to in-frame sequences with V and J called. Missing clones are a known gap in these copies; in checked studies unresolved V genes cover under half, and the rest lacks a known reason. For V, J and clone size, that table is used; D and trimming come from the DNA. This sample comprises around 170,000 clones, roughly 89% of them detected only once. The ten largest clones represent about 5.9% of the sample.

The CDR3 measures 14 amino acids from cysteine to phenylalanine. Only the CDR3 region is kept as DNA, spanning 42 bases read in frame from base 1. Relative to germline, V is missing 8 bases and J is missing 2 bases, with 3 bases of the junction outside any gene match. Looking up the germline V gene yields CDR1 MRHNA and CDR2 SNTAGT. Interpreted using the paper, the time point label stands for: individuals recovered from natural SARS-CoV-2 infection. Study-wide findings and limitations: Non-spike TCR breadth was comparable between vaccine and placebo recipients, consistent with the vaccine containing only spike. Ad26.COV2.S recipients had higher spike-specific TCR breadth than placebo recipients (P = 0.0014). It was noted by the authors that total T cell responses may have been underestimated by the TCR breadth and depth analyses. After vaccination, substantial breadth of spike-specific CD8+ and CD4+ T cell responses was reported.

This clonotype was sampled from a human donor who had recovered from COVID-19. The chain joins TRBV6-4 to TRBJ2-1; 10 junctional bases match TRBD2. The sequences come from peripheral blood, collected after recovery from COVID-19. This receptor has the CDR3 CASPLAGTYNEQFF. The DNA reads TGTGCCAGCCCACTAGCGGGGACCTACAATGAGCAGTTCTTC.